This TCR beta chain originates from a study of shared clonotypes between healthy human individuals. Study outcomes and limitations: It was only blood that was sampled, and tissue repertoires likely differ. Clonotypes that were shared across four donors made up about 5.1% of naive CD4 clonotypes. Across subsets, estimated richness was generally greater for naive than for memory populations.

Each subset's genomic DNA was split evenly across several immunoSEQ plates. Assay used: immunoSEQ multiplex PCR; TCRdb lists only in-frame clones, some missing. The profile shows some 2.3 million clones, 85% to 95% of them singletons. V shed 1 base and J shed 4 bases, with 13 bases lying between them. CDR3 length equals 15 residues. Per the germline V gene, CDR1 is MNHEY and CDR2 is SVGAGI. With respect to this clone: Its antigen is unidentified.

V usage is TRBV6-5 and J usage is TRBJ1-2, with D perhaps matching TRBD1 (6 bases). This receptor was obtained from a man between 18 and 35 years old in good health. Some clones in this sample may be carry-over from other donors' samples. Sequencing was done on a sample of naive CD4+ T cells from PBMCs. Regarding subset: CD45RA+ positively selected. The CDR3 DNA is TGTGCCAGCAGTTACTTCCGGGACAACGGCTATGGCTACACCTTC. Translated, it gives CASSYFRDNGYGYTF.